This TCR beta chain was observed in a study of blood T cells in healthy people across ages. Using a J-beta primer mix together with a sample-barcoded 5' primer, a second PCR was run for 7 to 11 cycles. TCRdb re-derived calls from the 5' RACE reads in MiXCR, one entry per CDR3 protein. The sample consists of around 1,100,000 distinct CDR3 sequences, 35% to 45% of them appearing once. Turning to this clonotype: Its matching antigen is unknown.

Findings and limits, study-wide: Versus aged donors, long-lived donors had higher diversity and more naive CD4+ cells. CMV status of donors was unknown, possibly confounding expanded clonotype changes. As age increased, TCR beta diversity per million T cells fell in a roughly linear fashion.

The study drew donors from healthy Caucasian individuals in Russia aged 6 to 90. The CDR3 has 13 residues. CDR1 and CDR2 (germline): MDHEN, SYDVKM. V was cut by 7 bases and J by 3 bases, with 12 bases left in between. The sample consisted of blood. The chain carries TRBV28 and TRBJ1-1; D might be TRBD1 (5 bases). The TCR comes from a man younger than 35 in good health. The chain's CDR3 is CASIKGRDTEAFF. CDR3 coding DNA: TGTGCCAGCATCAAGGGGCGGGACACTGAAGCTTTCTTT.